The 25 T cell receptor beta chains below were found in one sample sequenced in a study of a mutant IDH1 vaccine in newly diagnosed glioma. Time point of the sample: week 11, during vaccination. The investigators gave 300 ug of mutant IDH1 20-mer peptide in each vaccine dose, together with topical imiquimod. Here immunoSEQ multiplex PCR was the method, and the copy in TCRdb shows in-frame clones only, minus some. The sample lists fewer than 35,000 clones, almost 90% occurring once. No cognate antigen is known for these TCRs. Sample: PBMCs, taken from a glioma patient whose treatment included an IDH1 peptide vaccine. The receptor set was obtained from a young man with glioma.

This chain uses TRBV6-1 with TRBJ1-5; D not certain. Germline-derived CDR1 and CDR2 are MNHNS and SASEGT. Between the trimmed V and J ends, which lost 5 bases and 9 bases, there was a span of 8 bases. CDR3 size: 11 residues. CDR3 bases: TGTGCCAGCAGTATGGGTGGGCCCCAGCATTTT. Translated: CASSMGGPQHF.

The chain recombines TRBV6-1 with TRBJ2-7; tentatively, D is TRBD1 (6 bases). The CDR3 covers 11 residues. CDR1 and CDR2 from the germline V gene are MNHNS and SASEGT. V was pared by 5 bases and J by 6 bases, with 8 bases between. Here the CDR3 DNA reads TGTGCCAGCAGTCGGACAGCCGAGCAGTACTTC. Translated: CASSRTAEQYF.

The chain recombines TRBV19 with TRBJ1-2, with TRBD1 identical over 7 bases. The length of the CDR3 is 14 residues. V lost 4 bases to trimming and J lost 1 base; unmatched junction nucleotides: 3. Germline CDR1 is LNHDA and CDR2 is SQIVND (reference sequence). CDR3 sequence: CASSTNRGNYGYTF. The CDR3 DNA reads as TGTGCCAGTAGTACGAACAGGGGTAACTATGGCTACACCTTC.

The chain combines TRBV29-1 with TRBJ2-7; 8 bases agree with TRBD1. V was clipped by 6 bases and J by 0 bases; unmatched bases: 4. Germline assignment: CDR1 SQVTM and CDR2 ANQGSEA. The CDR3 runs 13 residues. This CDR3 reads CSVVTGDSYEQYF. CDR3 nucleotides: TGCAGCGTCGTGACAGGGGACTCCTACGAGCAGTACTTC.

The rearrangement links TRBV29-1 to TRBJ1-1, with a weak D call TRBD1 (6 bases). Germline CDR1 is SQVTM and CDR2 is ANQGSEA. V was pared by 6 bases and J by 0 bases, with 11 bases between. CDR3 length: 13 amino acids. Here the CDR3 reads CSVKDRLNTEAFF. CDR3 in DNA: TGCAGCGTAAAAGACAGGTTGAACACTGAAGCTTTCTTT.

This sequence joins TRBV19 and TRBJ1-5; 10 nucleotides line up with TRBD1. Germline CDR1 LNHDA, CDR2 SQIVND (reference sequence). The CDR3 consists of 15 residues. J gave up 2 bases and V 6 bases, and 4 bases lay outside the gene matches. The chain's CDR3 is CASRTGTGGNQPQHF. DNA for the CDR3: TGTGCCAGTAGGACCGGGACAGGGGGCAATCAGCCCCAGCATTTT.

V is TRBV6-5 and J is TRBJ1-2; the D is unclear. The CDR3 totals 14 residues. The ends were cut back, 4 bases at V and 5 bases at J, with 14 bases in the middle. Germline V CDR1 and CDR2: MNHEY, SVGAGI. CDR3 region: CASSSDRLRYGYTF. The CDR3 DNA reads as TGTGCCAGCAGTTCTGACCGCTTGAGGTATGGCTACACCTTC.

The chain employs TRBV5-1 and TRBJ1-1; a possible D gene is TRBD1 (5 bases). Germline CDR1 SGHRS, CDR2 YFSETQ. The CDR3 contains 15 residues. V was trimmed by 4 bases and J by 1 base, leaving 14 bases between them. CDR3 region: CASSGGGGRNTEAFF. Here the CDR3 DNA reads TGCGCCAGCAGCGGGGGGGGAGGGAGGAACACTGAAGCTTTCTTT. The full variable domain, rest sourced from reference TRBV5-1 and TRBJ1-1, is KAGVTQTPRYLIKTRGQQVTLSCSPISGHRSVSWYQQTPGQGLQFLFEYFSETQRNKGNFPGRFSGRQFSNSRSEMNVSTLELGDSALYLCASSGGGGRNTEAFFGQGTRLTVV.

The CDR3 is CASSSQTILAKNIQYF. The CDR3 DNA follows: TGTGCCAGCTCCTCACAGACTATTTTAGCCAAAAACATTCAGTACTTC. J is TRBJ2-4 and V is TRBV18; possible D gene TRBD2, 5 bases. The CDR3 loop spans 16 amino acids. Germline V gene data show CDR1 as KGHSH and CDR2 as LQKENI. V gave up 6 bases and J gave up 0 bases, with 15 bases separating them.

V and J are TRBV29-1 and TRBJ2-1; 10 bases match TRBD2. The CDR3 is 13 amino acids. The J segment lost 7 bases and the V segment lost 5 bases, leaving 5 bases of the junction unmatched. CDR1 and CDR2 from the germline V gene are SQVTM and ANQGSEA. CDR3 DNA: TGCAGCGTTCTGGCTAGCGGGAGTAATGAGCAGTTCTTC. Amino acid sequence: CSVLASGSNEQFF.

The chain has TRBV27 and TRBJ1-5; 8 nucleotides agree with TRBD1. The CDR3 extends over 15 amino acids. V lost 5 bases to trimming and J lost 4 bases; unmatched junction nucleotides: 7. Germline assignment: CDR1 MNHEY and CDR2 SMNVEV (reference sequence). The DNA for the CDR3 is TGTGCCAGCAGTACCTCCAGGGGGCTGAATCAGCCCCAGCATTTT. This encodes CASSTSRGLNQPQHF.

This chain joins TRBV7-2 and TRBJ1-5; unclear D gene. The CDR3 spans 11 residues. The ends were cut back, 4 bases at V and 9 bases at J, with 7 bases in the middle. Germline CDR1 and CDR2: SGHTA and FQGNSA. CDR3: CASSSPGPQHF. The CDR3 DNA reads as TGTGCCAGCAGCTCTCCGGGGCCCCAGCATTTT.

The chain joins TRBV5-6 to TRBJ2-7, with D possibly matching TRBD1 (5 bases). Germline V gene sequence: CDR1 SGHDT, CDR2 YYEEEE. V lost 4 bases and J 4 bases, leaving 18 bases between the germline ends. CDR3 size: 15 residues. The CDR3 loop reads CASSGRAHSLYEQYF. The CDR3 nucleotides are TGTGCCAGCAGCGGCAGGGCCCATTCATTATACGAGCAGTACTTC.

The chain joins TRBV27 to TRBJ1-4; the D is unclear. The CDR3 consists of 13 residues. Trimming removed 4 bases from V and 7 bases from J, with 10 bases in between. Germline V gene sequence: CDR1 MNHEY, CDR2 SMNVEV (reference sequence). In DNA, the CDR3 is TGTGCCAGCAGTTCCATGGCGGGTGAAAAACTGTTTTTT. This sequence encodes CASSSMAGEKLFF.

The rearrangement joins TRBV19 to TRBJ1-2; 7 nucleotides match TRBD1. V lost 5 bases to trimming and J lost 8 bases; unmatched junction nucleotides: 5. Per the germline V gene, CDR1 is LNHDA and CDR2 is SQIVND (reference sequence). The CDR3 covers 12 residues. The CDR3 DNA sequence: TGTGCCAGTAGTGTGACAGGGTTCGGCTACACCTTC. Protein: CASSVTGFGYTF. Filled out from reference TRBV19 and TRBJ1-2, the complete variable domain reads DGGITQSPKYLFRKEGQNVTLSCEQNLNHDAMYWYRQDPGQGLRLIYYSQIVNDFQKGDIAEGYSVSREKKESFPLTVTSAQKNPTAFYLCASSVTGFGYTFGSGTRLTVV.

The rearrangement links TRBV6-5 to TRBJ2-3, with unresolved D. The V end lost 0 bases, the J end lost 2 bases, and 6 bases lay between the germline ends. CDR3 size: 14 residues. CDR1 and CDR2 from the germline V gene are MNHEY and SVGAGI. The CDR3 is CASSYSAPTDTQYF. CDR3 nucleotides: TGTGCCAGCAGTTACTCTGCCCCCACAGATACGCAGTATTTT.

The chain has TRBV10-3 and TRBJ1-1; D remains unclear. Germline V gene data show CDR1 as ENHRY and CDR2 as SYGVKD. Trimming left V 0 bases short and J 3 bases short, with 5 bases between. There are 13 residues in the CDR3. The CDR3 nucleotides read TGTGCCATCAGTGAGTCTCCTTACACTGAAGCTTTCTTT. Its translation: CAISESPYTEAFF.

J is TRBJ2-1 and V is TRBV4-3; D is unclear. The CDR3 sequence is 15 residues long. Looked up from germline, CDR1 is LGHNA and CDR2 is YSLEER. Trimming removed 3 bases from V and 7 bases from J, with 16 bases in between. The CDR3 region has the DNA TGCGCCAGCAGCCAGGGTTTTAGGCGGAATAATGAGCAGTTCTTC. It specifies CASSQGFRRNNEQFF.

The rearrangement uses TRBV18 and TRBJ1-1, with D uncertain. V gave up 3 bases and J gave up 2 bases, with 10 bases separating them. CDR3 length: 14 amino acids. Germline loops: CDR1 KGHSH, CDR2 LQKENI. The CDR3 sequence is CASSPQADNTEAFF. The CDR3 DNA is TGTGCCAGCTCACCCCAGGCGGACAACACTGAAGCTTTCTTT.

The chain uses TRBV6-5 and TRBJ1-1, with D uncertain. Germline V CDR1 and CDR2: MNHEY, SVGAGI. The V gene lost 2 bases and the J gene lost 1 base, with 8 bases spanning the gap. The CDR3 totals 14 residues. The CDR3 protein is CASSYNAGNTEAFF. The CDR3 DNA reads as TGTGCCAGCAGTTACAATGCAGGGAACACTGAAGCTTTCTTT.

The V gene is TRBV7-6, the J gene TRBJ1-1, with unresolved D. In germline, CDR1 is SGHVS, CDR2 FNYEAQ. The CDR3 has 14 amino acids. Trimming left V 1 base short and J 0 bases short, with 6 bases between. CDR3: CASSLGQLNTEAFF. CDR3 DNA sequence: TGTGCCAGCAGCTTAGGGCAGTTGAACACTGAAGCTTTCTTT.

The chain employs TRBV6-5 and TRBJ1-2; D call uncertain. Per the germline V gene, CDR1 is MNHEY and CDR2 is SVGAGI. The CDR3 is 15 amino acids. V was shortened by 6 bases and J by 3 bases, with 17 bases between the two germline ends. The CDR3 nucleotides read TGTGCCAGCAGCCACCCGGAAGGGCAGGACTATGGCTACACCTTC. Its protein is CASSHPEGQDYGYTF.

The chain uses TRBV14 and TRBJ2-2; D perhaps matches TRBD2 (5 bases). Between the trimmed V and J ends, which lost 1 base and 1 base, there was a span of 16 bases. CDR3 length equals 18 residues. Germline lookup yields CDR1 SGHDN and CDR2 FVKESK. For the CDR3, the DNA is TGTGCCAGCAGCCAAGCCCCCCGGTCCAGCGGGAACACCGGGGAGCTGTTTTTT. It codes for CASSQAPRSSGNTGELFF.

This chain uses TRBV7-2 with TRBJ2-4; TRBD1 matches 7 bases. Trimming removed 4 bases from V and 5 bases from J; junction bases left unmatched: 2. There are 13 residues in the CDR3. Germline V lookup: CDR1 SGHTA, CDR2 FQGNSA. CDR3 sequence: CASSWDRQNIQYF. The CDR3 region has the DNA TGTGCCAGCAGCTGGGACAGACAAAACATTCAGTACTTC.

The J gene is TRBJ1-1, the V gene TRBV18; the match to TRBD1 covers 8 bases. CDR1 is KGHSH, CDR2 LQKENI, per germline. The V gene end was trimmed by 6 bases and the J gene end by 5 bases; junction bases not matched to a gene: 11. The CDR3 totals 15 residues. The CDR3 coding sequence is TGTGCCAGCTCGGACCGTCAGGGGGCGCGAACTGAAGCTTTCTTT. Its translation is CASSDRQGARTEAFF.